Each of the 10 T cell receptor beta chains below was sequenced from the same sample in a study of blood T cell repertoires in COVID-19. Assay: immunoSEQ multiplex PCR; the TCRdb copy retains only in-frame clones and omits some. The sample lists roughly 230,000 clones, over 75% occurring once. Sequencing used peripheral blood. The source of these receptors is a human donor in a cohort sampled during active COVID-19.

V and J are TRBV18 and TRBJ1-4, with 9 bases aligning to TRBD1. J lost 7 bases, V lost 3 bases, and 9 bases had no gene match. Per germline, CDR1 KGHSH and CDR2 LQKENI. This CDR3 is built from 16 residues. The CDR3 reads CASSPSGDRDGEKLFF. CDR3 DNA sequence: TGTGCCAGCTCACCCTCCGGGGACAGGGATGGTGAAAAACTGTTTTTT.

This chain uses TRBV6-2 or TRBV6-3 with TRBJ2-7; D gene ambiguous. The germline V and J ends were trimmed by 2 bases and 3 bases, with 8 bases remaining between them. The CDR3 loop spans 13 amino acids. The germline gives CDR1 MNHEY, CDR2 SVGEGT. The CDR3 loop is CASSYNQFYEQYF. In DNA, the CDR3 is TGTGCCAGCAGTTACAATCAGTTCTACGAGCAGTACTTC.

The DNA of the CDR3 is TGCGCCAGCAGCTTGGGAACGATTCGAAGAGGGGAAAAACTGTTTTTT. This translates into CASSLGTIRRGEKLFF. The chain has TRBV5-1 and TRBJ1-4; D gene ambiguous. Trimming took off 0 bases at V and 8 bases at J, with 17 bases between the two ends. The CDR3 length is 16 residues. CDR1 and CDR2 (germline): SGHRS, YFSETQ.

The genes are TRBV6-2 or TRBV6-3 and TRBJ1-6; 10 bases line up with TRBD1. The CDR3 spans 17 residues. CDR1 is MNHEY and CDR2 is SVGEGT in the germline V gene. V lost 5 bases and J lost 10; bases outside the gene matches: 14. The CDR3: CASSPHRTDRGESPLHF. The CDR3 region has the DNA TGTGCCAGCAGTCCCCATCGAACGGACAGGGGGGAGTCACCCCTCCACTTT.

J is TRBJ2-5 and V is TRBV27; no reliable D call. The germline V gene has CDR1 MNHEY and CDR2 SMNVEV (reference sequence). V lost 4 bases and J lost 4, with 22 bases in between. The CDR3 runs 17 residues. This CDR3 reads CASSSPTSELNRETQYF. DNA for the CDR3: TGTGCCAGCAGTTCGCCAACCTCCGAACTCAACCGAGAGACCCAGTACTTC.

V is TRBV5-6 and J is TRBJ1-2, with 7 positions matching TRBD1. The CDR3 contains 15 residues. CDR1 and CDR2 (germline): SGHDT, YYEEEE. V trimming: 3 bases; J trimming: 2 bases; junction bases outside the gene matches: 7. CDR3 in amino acids: CASSSWAGGNYGYTF. CDR3 DNA: TGTGCCAGCAGCTCGTGGGCAGGGGGAAACTATGGCTACACCTTC.

V usage is TRBV5-8 and J usage is TRBJ2-7; perhaps TRBD1 as D (6 bases). CDR3 length: 14 amino acids. Trimming shortened V by 0 bases and J by 4 bases, and 11 bases separated the two germline ends. Germline V gene sequence: CDR1 SGHTS, CDR2 YDEGEE. The CDR3 reads CASSLVQGTYEQYF. The CDR3 nucleotides are TGTGCCAGCAGCTTGGTGCAGGGGACGTACGAGCAGTACTTC.

This chain uses TRBV9 with TRBJ2-7, with TRBD1 matching 7 bases. The CDR3 length is 13 residues. V dropped 4 bases and J dropped 7; count of bases not matched to a gene: 8. Germline CDR1 reads SGDLS; CDR2 reads YYNGEE. The CDR3 nucleotides read TGTGCCAGCAGCTCATCGACAGGGCGGGAGCAGTACTTC. Translated, it gives CASSSSTGREQYF.

The rearrangement joins TRBV7-2 to TRBJ2-3; D gene ambiguous. Per the germline V gene, CDR1 is SGHTA and CDR2 is FQGNSA. This CDR3 region has 16 residues. V lost 6 bases and J 3 bases, leaving 19 bases between the germline ends. CDR3 nucleotides: TGTGCCAGCAGTTTCGAATTACCAATGCAGACAGATACGCAGTATTTT. This translates into CASSFELPMQTDTQYF.

This chain connects TRBV4-3 to TRBJ1-3; D not resolved. The CDR3 has 15 residues. CDR1 LGHNA and CDR2 YSLEER come from the germline V gene. V was clipped by 1 base and J by 0 bases, with 7 bases between them. In DNA, the CDR3 is TGCGCCAGCAGCCAAGTGAGCAACTCTGGAAACACCATATATTTT. Its translation: CASSQVSNSGNTIYF.